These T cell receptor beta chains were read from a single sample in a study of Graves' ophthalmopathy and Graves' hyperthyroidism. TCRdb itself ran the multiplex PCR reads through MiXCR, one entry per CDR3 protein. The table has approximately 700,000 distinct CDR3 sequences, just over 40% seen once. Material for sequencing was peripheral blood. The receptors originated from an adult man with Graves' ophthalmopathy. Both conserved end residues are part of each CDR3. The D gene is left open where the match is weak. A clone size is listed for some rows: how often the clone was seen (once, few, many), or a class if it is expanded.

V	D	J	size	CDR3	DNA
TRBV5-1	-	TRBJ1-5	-	CASSFEPVNQPQHF	TGCGCCAGCAGCTTTGAGCCAGTAAATCAGCCCCAGCATTTT
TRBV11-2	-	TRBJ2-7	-	CASSLFRDWVHEQYF	TGTGCCAGCAGCTTATTCCGGGATTGGGTTCACGAGCAGTACTTC
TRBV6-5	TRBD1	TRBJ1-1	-	CASSYSRGKYGEAFF	TGTGCCAGCAGTTACTCCAGGGGGAAGTATGGTGAAGCTTTCTTT
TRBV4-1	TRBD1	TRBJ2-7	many	CASSPRTGSSYEQYF	TGCGCCAGCAGCCCCCGGACAGGGAGCTCCTACGAGCAGTACTTC
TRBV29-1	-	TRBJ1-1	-	CSVETANTEAFF	TGCAGCGTTGAGACAGCGAACACTGAAGCTTTCTTT
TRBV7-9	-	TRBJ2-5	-	CASSYPDTVQETQYF	TGTGCCAGCAGCTACCCGGACACCGTCCAAGAGACCCAGTACTTC
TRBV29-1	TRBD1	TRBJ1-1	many	CSVLDRGRFGDTEAFF	TGCAGCGTTCTCGACAGGGGAAGATTCGGGGACACTGAAGCTTTCTTT
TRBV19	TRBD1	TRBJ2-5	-	CASSPTGGAETQYF	TGTGCCAGTAGCCCGACAGGGGGAGCAGAGACCCAGTACTTC
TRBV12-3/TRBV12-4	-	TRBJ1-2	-	CASRDPGMDTYTF	TGTGCCAGCAGGGATCCCGGGATGGATACTTACACCTTC
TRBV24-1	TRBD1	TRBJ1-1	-	CASSSGGQGTEAFF	TGTGCCAGCAGCTCGGGGGGACAGGGTACTGAAGCTTTCTTT
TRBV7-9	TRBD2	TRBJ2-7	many	CGTSGPRSSYEQYF	TGCGGGACTAGCGGGCCAAGGAGCTCCTACGAGCAGTACTTC